Reported below is one TCR beta chain. Antigen specificity is unknown. Naive CD45RA+ and memory CD45RA-negative subsets were split from CD4+ cells. About 200 ng DNA, tens of thousands of T cell genomes, went into each sorted-subset replicate PCR. Generated by immunoSEQ multiplex PCR, the TCRdb table keeps only in-frame clones and is missing some. The top ten clones hold approximately 1.1% of a sample with 1.6 million or so clones, around 97% of them seen once. The source of the sample is a study of shared clonotypes between healthy human individuals. Overall study results and limits: Enrolling few donors narrowed the genetic and exposure-history diversity that was represented.

The ends lost 4 bases at V and 4 bases at J; junction bases unmatched: 6. Per germline, CDR1 SGHAT and CDR2 FQNNGV. The CDR3 consists of 15 residues. V usage is TRBV11-2 and J usage is TRBJ2-7; 11 nucleotides match TRBD2. This TCR was sampled from a man younger than 40 in good health. The sequenced material came from naive CD4+ T cells sorted from blood. Subset reported: CD45RA+ positively selected. CDR3 amino acids: CASSSTGTSGYEQYF. The CDR3 DNA reads TGTGCCAGCAGCTCGACCGGGACTAGCGGATACGAGCAGTACTTC. The full variable domain, in which reference TRBV11-2 and TRBJ2-7 provide the parts outside the CDR3, is EAGVAQSPRYKIIEKRQSVAFWCNPISGHATLYWYQQILGQGPKLLIQFQNNGVVDDSQLPKDRFSAERLKGVDSTLKIQPAKLEDSAVYLCASSSTGTSGYEQYFGPGTRLTVT.